The 27 T cell receptor beta chains in this list originate from one sample, sequenced in a study of PD-1 blockade in mismatch repair-deficient tumors (dated by TCRdb to about 2017). The method behind the library was the immunoSEQ multiplex PCR assay. TCRdb took over this immuneACCESS table, retaining in-frame rearrangements with V and J assigned. Such tables are incomplete; in checked studies, under half of the missing clones stem from an unresolved V gene, and the remainder is unexplained. This sample is represented by tens of thousands of clones; about 85% of them were singletons. Approximately 3.1% of the sample is held by the ten biggest clonotypes. The source material was PBMCs, sampled approximately 6 weeks after starting pembrolizumab. The receptors stem from an adult with mismatch repair-deficient cancer.

V and J are TRBV7-8 and TRBJ1-3; D gene unclear. CDR1 and CDR2 (germline): SGHVS, FQNEAQ. The CDR3 loop spans 15 amino acids. The ends were cut back, 6 bases at V and 1 base at J, with 13 bases in the middle. The CDR3 loop reads CASSSGDLSGNTIYF. Here the CDR3 DNA reads TGTGCCAGCAGTTCAGGTGACCTATCTGGAAACACCATATATTTT.

V usage is TRBV9 and J usage is TRBJ2-1, with 10 bases that match TRBD2. The CDR3 is 16 residues long. The V gene end was trimmed by 4 bases and the J gene end by 4 bases; junction bases not matched to a gene: 8. The germline gives CDR1 SGDLS, CDR2 YYNGEE. CDR3 in amino acids: CASSPIAGGLYNEQFF. The CDR3 DNA is TGTGCCAGCAGCCCTATAGCGGGAGGACTATACAATGAGCAGTTCTTC.

The sample holds a few counts of this clone. The V call is TRBV7-2, the J call TRBJ1-2; D is unclear. Deletions cut 6 bases from V and 4 bases from J, with 21 bases between. The CDR3 is 16 amino acids. CDR1 and CDR2 from the germline V gene are SGHTA and FQGNSA. CDR3 coding DNA: TGTGCCAGCAGTCTTGATTATGTCAGGCCGAGCTATGGCTACACCTTC. It specifies CASSLDYVRPSYGYTF.

The chain uses TRBV6-5 and TRBJ1-5; tentatively, D is TRBD1 (5 bases). CDR3 length: 13 amino acids. The V and J ends lost 6 bases and 3 bases respectively, with 9 bases between them. Germline-derived CDR1 and CDR2 are MNHEY and SVGAGI. The CDR3 is CASSGGVNQPQHF. In DNA form, the CDR3 reads TGTGCCAGCAGCGGAGGGGTCAATCAGCCCCAGCATTTT.

The V and J genes are TRBV6-5 and TRBJ2-5, with a weak D call TRBD1 (6 bases). This CDR3 region has 15 residues. Trimming left V 0 bases short and J 2 bases short, with 10 bases between. Germline V gene sequence: CDR1 MNHEY, CDR2 SVGAGI. The CDR3 DNA reads TGTGCCAGCAGTTACTCCCCGGACAGACAAGAGACCCAGTACTTC. Translated, it gives CASSYSPDRQETQYF.

The gene calls are TRBV28 and TRBJ1-2; 7 bases are a match to TRBD1. Trimming at V came to 3 bases and at J to 8 bases, leaving 6 bases not matched to a gene. Per the germline V gene, CDR1 is MDHEN and CDR2 is SYDVKM. The CDR3 extends over 13 amino acids. The CDR3 spells CASSFPGTAGYTF. DNA for the CDR3: TGTGCCAGCAGTTTCCCCGGGACAGCGGGCTACACCTTC.

J is TRBJ1-2 and V is TRBV11-2; 8 nucleotides align to TRBD1. V lost 3 bases and J lost 4; bases outside the gene matches: 1. From germline, CDR1 is SGHAT and CDR2 FQNNGV. This CDR3 has 13 amino acids. Here the CDR3 DNA reads TGTGCCAGCAGCTTCGGACAGGGCTATGGCTACACCTTC. Translating gives CASSFGQGYGYTF.

The chain carries TRBV11-1 and TRBJ2-5, with D perhaps matching TRBD2 (5 bases). Germline lookup yields CDR1 SGHAT and CDR2 FQDESV (reference sequence). The CDR3 covers 14 residues. V lost 5 bases, J lost 5 bases, and 15 bases lay in between. The CDR3 sequence: CASSPFPGWETQYF. The CDR3 DNA reads TGTGCCAGCAGCCCCTTTCCGGGATGGGAGACCCAGTACTTC.

The sample holds a few counts of this clone. The chain couples TRBV6-6 to TRBJ1-6; no clear D gene. Germline-derived CDR1 and CDR2 are MNHNY and SVGAGI (reference sequence). Trimming shortened V by 5 bases and J by 6 bases, and 8 bases separated the two germline ends. CDR3 length: 13 residues. Here the CDR3 DNA reads TGTGCCAGCAGTCACCTAAGTAATTCACCCCTCCACTTT. It specifies CASSHLSNSPLHF.

The chain carries TRBV5-1 and TRBJ1-4, with 8 bases that match TRBD1. J gave up 8 bases and V 4 bases, and 7 bases lay outside the gene matches. The CDR3 spans 14 residues. The germline CDR1 and CDR2 sequences are SGHRS and YFSETQ. The CDR3 loop reads CASSPGAGGEKLFF. The CDR3 DNA reads as TGCGCCAGCAGCCCGGGGGCAGGGGGCGAAAAACTGTTTTTT.

By share, this clone ranks as medium-sized. This chain uses TRBV10-3 with TRBJ2-7, with TRBD1 matching over 8 bases. The J segment lost 5 bases and the V segment lost 5 bases, leaving 11 bases of the junction unmatched. Germline CDR1 is ENHRY and CDR2 is SYGVKD. This CDR3 has 15 residues. The CDR3 DNA is TGTGCCATCAGTTCGGACAGGGAATTATTCCACGAGCAGTACTTC. Amino acids: CAISSDRELFHEQYF.

This clone has just one count. V gene TRBV30 combines with J gene TRBJ1-5; D gene ambiguous. Trimming pared 0 bases from V and 2 bases from J, leaving 11 bases between. Per the germline V gene, CDR1 is GTSNPN and CDR2 is SVGIG (reference sequence). This CDR3 region has 15 residues. The CDR3 region has the DNA TGTGCCTGGAGTGTGTCCCTTGGAGGCAATCAGCCCCAGCATTTT. It translates to CAWSVSLGGNQPQHF.

The table lists this clone with a few counts. J is TRBJ1-5 and V is TRBV18; 7 nucleotides line up with TRBD1. V gave up 6 bases and J gave up 3 bases; unmatched junction bases: 5. The CDR3 totals 14 residues. CDR1 is KGHSH and CDR2 is LQKENI in the germline V gene. This CDR3 is CASSLGTDNQPQHF. CDR3 in DNA: TGTGCCAGCTCCCTCGGGACAGACAATCAGCCCCAGCATTTT.

The V and J genes are TRBV28 and TRBJ2-7; TRBD1 aligns across 7 bases. The CDR3 is 17 residues long. Trimming took 7 bases from V and 3 from J; bases not matched to a gene: 18. Germline CDR1 is MDHEN and CDR2 is SYDVKM. CDR3: CASTSNDLGQLFYEQYF. CDR3 DNA sequence: TGTGCCAGCACCAGCAACGATCTGGGACAGCTGTTCTACGAGCAGTACTTC.

V and J are TRBV27 and TRBJ1-1, with D unclear. The CDR3 loop spans 13 amino acids. Germline V gives CDR1 MNHEY, CDR2 SMNVEV (reference sequence). Trimming took 4 bases from V and 3 from J, leaving 9 bases between them. As DNA, the CDR3 is TGTGCCAGCAGTTGGGCGGGGTACACTGAAGCTTTCTTT. This gives the protein CASSWAGYTEAFF.

The CDR3 region has the DNA TGTGCCAGCAGCGACAGACGCGAGCAGTACTTC. Its translation is CASSDRREQYF. This chain joins TRBV7-2 and TRBJ2-7, with D possibly matching TRBD1 (5 bases). The germline V and J ends were trimmed by 5 bases and 6 bases, with 8 bases remaining between them. CDR3 length: 11 amino acids. Germline V CDR1 and CDR2: SGHTA, FQGNSA.

This clone was seen more than once but under ten times. J is TRBJ2-7 and V is TRBV9, with TRBD1 matching 7 bases. CDR3 length: 14 amino acids. CDR1 is SGDLS, CDR2 YYNGEE, per germline. V shed 4 bases, J shed 4 bases, and the junction held 8 bases outside the gene matches. The CDR3 here is CASSSGTAPYEQYF. CDR3 in DNA: TGTGCCAGCAGCTCCGGGACAGCCCCATACGAGCAGTACTTC.

The V gene is TRBV19, the J gene TRBJ2-2; tentatively, D is TRBD1 (6 bases). V was cut by 4 bases and J by 1 base, with 7 bases left in between. The CDR3 has 14 amino acids. CDR1 is LNHDA and CDR2 is SQIVND in the germline V gene (reference sequence). The CDR3 DNA is TGTGCCAGTAGTAAGACAGGGAACACCGGGGAGCTGTTTTTT. Residues: CASSKTGNTGELFF.

The CDR3 region is CASSRDRAGNTIYF. CDR3 in DNA: TGTGCCAGCAGCCGGGACAGGGCGGGAAACACCATATATTTT. The chain links TRBV5-4 to TRBJ1-3; TRBD1 matches 9 bases. The CDR3 has 14 amino acids. V gave up 4 bases and J gave up 4 bases; unmatched junction bases: 3. Germline CDR1 is SGHNT and CDR2 is YYREEE (reference sequence).

J is TRBJ2-7 and V is TRBV9, with TRBD2 matching 11 bases. Germline V lookup: CDR1 SGDLS, CDR2 YYNGEE. The CDR3 spans 16 residues. V was pared by 3 bases and J by 7 bases, with 12 bases of the junction left unmatched. The CDR3 nucleotides read TGTGCCAGCAGCGCAGGGGTACTAGCGGGAGCGGAAGAGCAGTACTTC. Its translation: CASSAGVLAGAEEQYF.

CDR3 in amino acids: CASSSVLAGEGTDTQYF. The DNA for the CDR3 is TGTGCCAGCAGTTCCGTACTAGCGGGAGAGGGCACAGATACGCAGTATTTT. The chain carries TRBV27 and TRBJ2-3; TRBD2 matches at 11 bases. The CDR3 spans 17 residues. CDR1 is MNHEY, CDR2 SMNVEV, per germline (reference sequence). Unmatched junction bases numbered 7, after V lost 4 bases and J lost 1 base.

The V and J genes are TRBV14 and TRBJ1-4, with D hard to call. Trimming removed 1 base from V and 7 bases from J, with 13 bases in between. CDR3 length equals 15 residues. CDR1 is SGHDN, CDR2 FVKESK, per germline. CDR3 sequence: CASSQARGRVEKLFF. CDR3 nucleotides: TGTGCCAGCAGCCAAGCCCGGGGAAGGGTTGAAAAACTGTTTTTT.

This clone has a handful of counts. This chain connects TRBV5-1 to TRBJ1-5; unclear D gene. V lost 3 bases and J lost 4, with 8 bases in between. Germline V CDR1 and CDR2: SGHRS, YFSETQ. The CDR3 totals 13 residues. The DNA for the CDR3 is TGCGCCAGCAGCTGGGGAGATAATCAGCCCCAGCATTTT. Encoded protein: CASSWGDNQPQHF.

This clone was picked up one time. The gene calls are TRBV7-2 and TRBJ2-1; possible D gene TRBD2, 5 bases. This CDR3 has 15 amino acids. In germline, CDR1 is SGHTA, CDR2 FQGNSA. The V gene lost 1 base and the J gene lost 0 bases, with 7 bases spanning the gap. As DNA, the CDR3 is TGTGCCAGCAGCTTAGTAGCGACCTCCTACAATGAGCAGTTCTTC. Translating it yields CASSLVATSYNEQFF.

The chain couples TRBV28 to TRBJ2-3, with D perhaps matching TRBD2 (6 bases). The germline V and J ends were trimmed by 3 bases and 2 bases, with 15 bases remaining between them. The CDR3 has 16 amino acids. CDR1 is MDHEN and CDR2 is SYDVKM in the germline V gene. The CDR3 DNA follows: TGTGCCAGCAGTTTTTTGCGGGACCTTGACACAGATACGCAGTATTTT. It translates to CASSFLRDLDTDTQYF. The variable domain in full, with the rest retrieved from reference TRBV28 and TRBJ2-3, is DVKVTQSSRYLVKRTGEKVFLECVQDMDHENMFWYRQDPGLGLRLIYFSYDVKMKEKGDIPEGYSVSREKKERFSLILESASTNQTSMYLCASSFLRDLDTDTQYFGPGTRLTVL.

The gene calls are TRBV5-4 and TRBJ1-1; the D is unclear. Germline V gives CDR1 SGHNT, CDR2 YYREEE (reference sequence). Trimming removed 4 bases at V and 1 base at J, with 8 bases between. The CDR3 extends over 13 amino acids. The CDR3 DNA is TGTGCCAGCAGCGTGAGACAGAACACTGAAGCTTTCTTT. Residues: CASSVRQNTEAFF.

This clone was counted a few times. The chain recombines TRBV2 with TRBJ1-4; D not resolved. Trimming took off 3 bases at V and 10 bases at J, with 21 bases between the two ends. From germline, CDR1 is SNHLY and CDR2 FYNNEI. The CDR3 extends over 16 amino acids. In DNA, the CDR3 is TGTGCCAGCAGTGAGAACAACTACAATGATGGTGGAAAACTGTTTTTT. Encoded protein: CASSENNYNDGGKLFF.